A selection of T cell receptor beta chains follows, all from one sample in a study of CD8+ T cells in alopecia areata. Clones were read by immunoSEQ multiplex PCR, and TCRdb kept only the in-frame ones, dropping some. The table includes some 82,000 clones, about 53% detected once. The sequencing sample was made of NKG2D-high CD8+ T cells sorted from blood. The receptors come from a human donor with alopecia areata. The CDR3 runs from the conserved cysteine through the conserved F or W. D genes are given only for firm matches. The size field is filled for only some rows; it gives once, few, many or a size class.

cdr3_aa: CASSLELAGEEPYYEQYF
cdr3_nt: TGTGCCAGCAGCTTAGAACTGGCAGGGGAGGAGCCCTATTACGAGCAGTACTTC
d_call: NA
clone_size: few
j_call: TRBJ2-7
v_call: TRBV11-2

cdr3_aa: CASSRELAGDETQYF
cdr3_nt: TGTGCCAGCAGCCGGGAACTAGCGGGGGACGAGACCCAGTACTTC
d_call: TRBD2
clone_size: few
j_call: TRBJ2-5
v_call: TRBV28

cdr3_aa: CASSLAGSYEQYF
cdr3_nt: TGTGCCAGCAGCTTAGCGGGAAGCTACGAGCAGTACTTC
d_call: NA
clone_size: few
j_call: TRBJ2-7
v_call: TRBV11-2

cdr3_aa: CASSQPQGGVHEQFF
cdr3_nt: TGCGCCAGCAGCCAACCCCAGGGGGGGGTCCATGAGCAGTTCTTC
d_call: NA
clone_size: once
j_call: TRBJ2-1
v_call: TRBV4-3

cdr3_aa: CAWTPVPPSGRPYEQYF
cdr3_nt: TGTGCCTGGACCCCGGTCCCCCCTAGCGGGAGGCCCTACGAGCAGTACTTC
d_call: TRBD2
clone_size: few
j_call: TRBJ2-7
v_call: TRBV30

cdr3_aa: CASSAGLNTEAFF
cdr3_nt: TGTGCCAGCAGCGCAGGGTTGAACACTGAAGCTTTCTTT
d_call: NA
clone_size: NA
j_call: TRBJ1-1
v_call: TRBV11-2

cdr3_aa: CAWGPLRDNYEQYF
cdr3_nt: TGTGCCTGGGGGCCCCTCCGGGACAACTACGAGCAGTACTTC
d_call: NA
clone_size: NA
j_call: TRBJ2-7
v_call: TRBV30

cdr3_aa: CASSLRGLSTEAFF
cdr3_nt: TGTGCCAGCAGTTTGAGGGGGTTGAGCACTGAAGCTTTCTTT
d_call: NA
clone_size: NA
j_call: TRBJ1-1
v_call: TRBV27

cdr3_aa: CASSSGGNYNEQFF
cdr3_nt: TGTGCCAGCAGCTCAGGGGGGAACTACAATGAGCAGTTCTTC
d_call: NA
clone_size: NA
j_call: TRBJ2-1
v_call: TRBV7-9

cdr3_aa: CASSPPDVSSYNSPLHF
cdr3_nt: TGTGCCAGCAGTCCTCCGGACGTGAGCTCCTATAATTCACCCCTCCACTTT
d_call: NA
clone_size: NA
j_call: TRBJ1-6
v_call: TRBV28

cdr3_aa: CASSLLDKQFF
cdr3_nt: TGTGCCAGCAGTTTACTAGACAAGCAGTTCTTC
d_call: NA
clone_size: NA
j_call: TRBJ2-1
v_call: TRBV27

cdr3_aa: CASSLASASTDTQYF
cdr3_nt: TGTGCCAGCAGTTTAGCTAGCGCCAGCACAGATACGCAGTATTTT
d_call: NA
clone_size: NA
j_call: TRBJ2-3
v_call: TRBV28

cdr3_aa: CASSQSGRGNEQFF
cdr3_nt: TGCGCCAGCAGCCAAAGCGGGAGAGGCAATGAGCAGTTCTTC
d_call: TRBD2
clone_size: NA
j_call: TRBJ2-1
v_call: TRBV4-1

cdr3_aa: CSVELARGVVGGTGELFF
cdr3_nt: TGCAGCGTTGAACTTGCCAGGGGAGTGGTCGGAGGCACCGGGGAGCTGTTTTTT
d_call: NA
clone_size: NA
j_call: TRBJ2-2
v_call: TRBV29-1

cdr3_aa: CASSFGVYEQFF
cdr3_nt: TGTGCCAGCAGCTTTGGGGTGTATGAGCAGTTCTTC
d_call: NA
clone_size: NA
j_call: TRBJ2-1
v_call: TRBV7-9

cdr3_aa: CASSWDAYNEQFF
cdr3_nt: TGTGCCAGCAGTTGGGACGCCTACAATGAGCAGTTCTTC
d_call: NA
clone_size: NA
j_call: TRBJ2-1
v_call: TRBV25-1

cdr3_aa: CASSFGRREGGETQYF
cdr3_nt: TGTGCCAGCAGTTTTGGACGTCGCGAGGGAGGAGAGACCCAGTACTTC
d_call: NA
clone_size: NA
j_call: TRBJ2-5
v_call: TRBV27

cdr3_aa: CASSQVLGQGADEQFF
cdr3_nt: TGTGCCAGCTCACAAGTCCTGGGACAGGGGGCGGATGAGCAGTTCTTC
d_call: TRBD1
clone_size: NA
j_call: TRBJ2-1
v_call: TRBV18

cdr3_aa: CSVAYGSGVQETQYF
cdr3_nt: TGCAGCGTTGCTTACGGATCTGGAGTACAAGAGACCCAGTACTTC
d_call: NA
clone_size: few
j_call: TRBJ2-5
v_call: TRBV29-1

cdr3_aa: CASSPFDGSNQPQHF
cdr3_nt: TGTGCCAGCAGTCCCTTTGACGGTAGCAATCAGCCCCAGCATTTT
d_call: NA
clone_size: NA
j_call: TRBJ1-5
v_call: TRBV6-6

cdr3_aa: CASSLSTSGSYEQYF
cdr3_nt: TGTGCCAGCAGTTTATCTACTAGCGGGAGCTACGAGCAGTACTTC
d_call: TRBD2
clone_size: NA
j_call: TRBJ2-7
v_call: TRBV27

cdr3_aa: CASSPTVEGRGELFF
cdr3_nt: TGTGCCAGCAGCCCCACCGTGGAGGGCAGGGGGGAGCTGTTTTTT
d_call: NA
clone_size: many
j_call: TRBJ2-2
v_call: TRBV13

cdr3_aa: CASSSDRGELFF
cdr3_nt: TGTGCCAGCAGTTCGGACCGAGGGGAGCTGTTTTTT
d_call: NA
clone_size: few
j_call: TRBJ2-2
v_call: TRBV27

cdr3_aa: CASSFTSDEQYF
cdr3_nt: TGTGCCAGCAGCTTCACTAGCGACGAGCAGTACTTC
d_call: TRBD2
clone_size: NA
j_call: TRBJ2-7
v_call: TRBV5-4

cdr3_aa: CAWSVDPSGGASTDTQYF
cdr3_nt: TGTGCCTGGAGTGTAGATCCAAGCGGGGGGGCGAGCACAGATACGCAGTATTTT
d_call: TRBD2
clone_size: NA
j_call: TRBJ2-3
v_call: TRBV30

cdr3_aa: CASSPRSGNEQFF
cdr3_nt: TGCGCCAGCAGCCCGCGGTCGGGGAATGAGCAGTTCTTC
d_call: NA
clone_size: NA
j_call: TRBJ2-1
v_call: TRBV4-3